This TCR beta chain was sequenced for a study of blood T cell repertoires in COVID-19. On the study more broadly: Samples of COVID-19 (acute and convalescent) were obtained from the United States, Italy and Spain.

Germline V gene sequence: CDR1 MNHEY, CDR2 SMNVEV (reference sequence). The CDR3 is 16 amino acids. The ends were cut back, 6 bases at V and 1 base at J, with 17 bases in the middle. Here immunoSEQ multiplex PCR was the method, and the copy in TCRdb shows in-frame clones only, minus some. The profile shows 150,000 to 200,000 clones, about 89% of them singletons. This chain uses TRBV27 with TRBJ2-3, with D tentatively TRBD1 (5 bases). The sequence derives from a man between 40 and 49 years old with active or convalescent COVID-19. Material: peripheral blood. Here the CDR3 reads CASSPKGPPRTDTQYF. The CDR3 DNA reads TGTGCCAGCAGCCCCAAGGGGCCACCCCGCACAGATACGCAGTATTTT.